The 20 T cell receptor beta chains below come from one sample, sequenced in a study of T-cell memory formation after mild COVID-19. TCRdb independently ran MiXCR on the 5' RACE reads; one entry per CDR3 protein. The sample has hundreds of thousands of distinct CDR3 sequences; about 16% are singletons. The sequencing sample was made of PBMCs or a T cell subset sorted from them (not recorded which). These receptors were obtained from a man aged 18-30 years who had mild COVID-19 (a few samples of this study predate the infection). Cell type and time point are not known.

This chain uses TRBV7-2 with TRBJ1-1; the D is unclear. The length of the CDR3 is 14 residues. Germline V gene data show CDR1 as SGHTA and CDR2 as FQGNSA. The ends were cut back, 1 base at V and 1 base at J, with 7 bases in the middle. CDR3 protein: CASSLGSTNTEAFF. DNA of the CDR3: TGTGCCAGCAGCTTAGGGTCCACGAACACTGAAGCTTTCTTT. Full variable domain (remainder filled in from reference TRBV7-2 and TRBJ1-1): GAGVSQSPSNKVTEKGKDVELRCDPISGHTALYWYRQSLGQGLEFLIYFQGNSAPDKSGLPSDRFSAERTGGSVSTLTIQRTQQEDSAVYLCASSLGSTNTEAFFGQGTRLTVV.

This clonotype was seen a handful of times. V gene TRBV10-3 combines with J gene TRBJ2-2; TRBD1 might be the D (6 bases). Trimming stripped 6 bases from V and 0 bases from J, with 14 bases between. Germline V gene lookup returns CDR1 ENHRY and CDR2 SYGVKD. The CDR3 contains 16 residues. The CDR3 reads CAISLGQRSNTGELFF. CDR3 nucleotide sequence: TGTGCCATCAGCCTTGGACAGAGGTCGAACACCGGGGAGCTGTTTTTT.

This clonotype showed up just a few times. The chain recombines TRBV6-1 with TRBJ2-1; no clear D gene. Looked up from germline, CDR1 is MNHNS and CDR2 is SASEGT. The germline V and J ends were trimmed by 5 bases and 6 bases, with 11 bases remaining between them. The CDR3 spans 13 residues. This CDR3 reads CASSRWVRNEQFF. The CDR3 DNA reads as TGTGCCAGCAGTAGATGGGTTCGCAATGAGCAGTTCTTC.

V is TRBV4-2 and J is TRBJ1-5; D not resolved. V lost 4 bases to trimming and J lost 3 bases, with 10 bases between them. This CDR3 spans 14 amino acids. CDR1 LGHNA and CDR2 YNFKEQ come from the germline V gene. CDR3 region: CASSREEVNQPQHF. The CDR3 nucleotides read TGTGCCAGCAGCCGGGAAGAGGTCAATCAGCCCCAGCATTTT.

This clonotype appeared a few times. This chain joins TRBV20-1 and TRBJ1-2; no firm D call. The CDR3 sequence is 16 residues long. Germline V gene sequence: CDR1 DFQATT, CDR2 SNEGSKA (reference sequence). The V end was cut by 0 bases, the J end by 12 bases, with 26 bases between. CDR3 amino acids: CSARDPHGRPRGRNTF. The CDR3 coding sequence is TGCAGTGCTAGAGATCCACACGGGAGGCCCCGGGGAAGAAACACCTTC.

This clonotype was picked up a small number of times. This chain connects TRBV20-1 to TRBJ1-6; no clear D. This CDR3 comprises 12 residues. Deletions cut 3 bases from V and 5 bases from J, with 5 bases between. The V gene's germline CDR1 is DFQATT and CDR2 SNEGSKA (reference sequence). CDR3 sequence: CSASPDNSPLHF. Written as DNA, the CDR3 is TGCAGTGCTAGTCCAGATAATTCACCCCTCCACTTT.

Comments on this clonotype: The germline gene is not matched at one end of the junction; a read error may be the cause. This chain connects TRBV20-1 to TRBJ2-3; 9 positions match TRBD2. Per the germline V gene, CDR1 is DFQATT and CDR2 is SNEGSKA (reference sequence). The CDR3 contains 16 residues. CDR3 DNA: TGCAGTGCTAGACTGATGCGGGGGGGTAGCACATATACGCAGTATTTT. This translates into CSARLMRGGSTYTQYF.

This rearrangement joins TRBV5-1 to TRBJ2-1; D is undetermined. With 2 bases removed from V and 6 bases from J, the gap between germline ends came to 9 bases. Germline V gene lookup returns CDR1 SGHRS and CDR2 YFSETQ. The CDR3 sequence is 13 residues long. The CDR3 loop is CASSFGPSNEQFF. The DNA for the CDR3 is TGCGCCAGCAGCTTTGGTCCCTCCAATGAGCAGTTCTTC.

Only a few counts were recorded for this clonotype. This chain joins TRBV10-3 and TRBJ1-6, with 7 bases lining up with TRBD1. The germline gives CDR1 ENHRY, CDR2 SYGVKD. V was pared by 6 bases and J by 10 bases, with 9 bases of the junction left unmatched. This CDR3 has 14 residues. The CDR3 loop is CAISVETGTSPLHF. The CDR3 coding sequence is TGTGCCATCAGCGTCGAGACAGGGACATCACCCCTCCACTTT.

This clonotype turned up a few times. The chain couples TRBV5-1 to TRBJ1-6, with D unclear. CDR1 is SGHRS, CDR2 YFSETQ, per germline. This CDR3 region has 16 residues. V lost 4 bases to trimming and J lost 0 bases, with 11 bases between them. The CDR3: CASSRGTSSYNSPLHF. In DNA, the CDR3 is TGCGCCAGCAGCCGGGGAACGAGCTCCTATAATTCACCCCTCCACTTT.

This clonotype was detected only a few times. The V and J genes are TRBV24-1 and TRBJ1-2; possibly TRBD1 for D (6 bases). The CDR3 runs to 13 residues. Germline CDR1 is KGHDR and CDR2 is SFDVKD. Deletions cut 0 bases from V and 6 bases from J, with 7 bases between. The CDR3: CATSDLGGDGYTF. CDR3 nucleotides: TGTGCCACCAGTGATTTGGGGGGCGATGGCTACACCTTC.

The rearrangement uses TRBV25-1 and TRBJ2-1, with TRBD2 as a possible D gene (6 bases). The CDR3 is made up of 15 amino acids. Trimming cost V 1 base and J 5 bases, with 12 bases left between them. Germline loops: CDR1 MGHDK, CDR2 SYGVNS. This CDR3 is CASSEFRGRNNEQFF. In DNA, the CDR3 is TGTGCCAGCAGTGAATTCCGGGGGAGAAACAATGAGCAGTTCTTC.

The V call is TRBV6-5, the J call TRBJ2-7; 10 bases map to TRBD1. The CDR3 consists of 15 residues. Germline lookup yields CDR1 MNHEY and CDR2 SVGAGI. The V and J ends lost 5 bases and 2 bases, in that order; junction bases with no gene match: 6. CDR3 in DNA: TGTGCCAGCAGTATCCGGGACAGGGGAACCTACGAGCAGTACTTC. It yields the protein CASSIRDRGTYEQYF.

This clonotype was observed many times. The V and J genes are TRBV7-6 and TRBJ2-2, with 8 bases identical to TRBD1. The CDR3 runs 15 residues. Germline-derived CDR1 and CDR2 are SGHVS and FNYEAQ. V was clipped by 5 bases and J by 5 bases; unmatched bases: 7. CDR3 nucleotide sequence: TGTGCCAGCAGCATTGGACAGGGTGGGACCGGGGAGCTGTTTTTT. Its translation is CASSIGQGGTGELFF.

This clonotype was counted ten times or more. V gene TRBV20-1 combines with J gene TRBJ2-2; unclear D gene. The CDR3 spans 14 residues. V lost 5 bases and J lost 0, with 10 bases in between. Germline V lookup: CDR1 DFQATT, CDR2 SNEGSKA (reference sequence). CDR3 nucleotides: TGCAGTGCTTGGGAACAGACGAACACCGGGGAGCTGTTTTTT. Its protein is CSAWEQTNTGELFF.

The chain uses TRBV20-1 and TRBJ2-7, with a tentative D call TRBD1 (6 bases). The length of the CDR3 is 13 residues. The germline V gene has CDR1 DFQATT and CDR2 SNEGSKA (reference sequence). Trimming removed 3 bases from V and 7 bases from J, with 16 bases in between. CDR3 region: CSASTTGSREQYF. The CDR3 region has the DNA TGCAGTGCTAGTACGACAGGCTCCCGGGAGCAGTACTTC.

The rearrangement links TRBV7-9 to TRBJ2-7; no definite D call. Trimming removed 8 bases at V and 2 bases at J, with 7 bases between. The CDR3 covers 11 residues. The germline gives CDR1 SEHNR, CDR2 FQNEAQ (reference sequence). The CDR3 coding sequence is TGTGCCAGCGCACAGACCTACGAGCAGTACTTC. This gives the protein CASAQTYEQYF. The full variable domain, with the rest looked up from reference TRBV7-9 and TRBJ2-7, is DTGVSQNPRHKITKRGQNVTFRCDPISEHNRLYWYRQTLGQGPEFLTYFQNEAQLEKSRLLSDRFSAERPKGSFSTLEIQRTEQGDSAMYLCASAQTYEQYFGPGTRLTVT.

The table lists this clonotype with many counts. The chain joins TRBV5-1 to TRBJ1-4; D gene unclear. The CDR3 has 15 residues. Trimming took off 1 base at V and 0 bases at J, with 7 bases between the two ends. Germline values: CDR1 SGHRS, CDR2 YFSETQ. The chain's CDR3 is CASSLLPSTNEKLFF. The CDR3 bases are TGCGCCAGCAGCTTGCTACCCTCAACTAATGAAAAACTGTTTTTT.

Only a few counts were recorded for this clonotype. The chain recombines TRBV12-3 or TRBV12-4 with TRBJ1-5, with D perhaps TRBD1 (6 bases). Trimming shortened V by 6 bases and J by 7 bases, and 16 bases separated the two germline ends. This CDR3 region has 14 residues. The CDR3 here is CASRPRGAGQPQHF. In DNA, the CDR3 is TGTGCCAGCAGACCCCGGGGGGCTGGGCAGCCCCAGCATTTT.

This chain uses TRBV11-2 with TRBJ2-1; D might be TRBD2 (8 bases). The V gene lost 4 bases and the J gene lost 4 bases, with 17 bases spanning the gap. The CDR3 sequence is 16 residues long. Germline CDR1 is SGHAT and CDR2 is FQNNGV. This CDR3 reads CASSSGGTVKYNEQFF. Written as DNA, the CDR3 is TGTGCCAGCAGCTCGGGAGGGACAGTAAAGTACAATGAGCAGTTCTTC. The variable domain in full, completed from reference TRBV11-2 and TRBJ2-1, reads EAGVAQSPRYKIIEKRQSVAFWCNPISGHATLYWYQQILGQGPKLLIQFQNNGVVDDSQLPKDRFSAERLKGVDSTLKIQPAKLEDSAVYLCASSSGGTVKYNEQFFGPGTRLTVL.